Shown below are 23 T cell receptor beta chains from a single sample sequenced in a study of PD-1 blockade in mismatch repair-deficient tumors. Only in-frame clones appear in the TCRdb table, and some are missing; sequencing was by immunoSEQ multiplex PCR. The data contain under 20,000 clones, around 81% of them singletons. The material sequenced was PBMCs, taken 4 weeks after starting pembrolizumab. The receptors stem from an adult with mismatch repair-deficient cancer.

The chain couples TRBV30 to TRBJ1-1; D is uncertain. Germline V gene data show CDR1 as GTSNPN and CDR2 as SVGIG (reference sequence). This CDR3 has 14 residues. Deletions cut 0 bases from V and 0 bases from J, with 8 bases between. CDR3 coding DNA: TGTGCCTGGAGTGTAAGCGGGGTGAACACTGAAGCTTTCTTT. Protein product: CAWSVSGVNTEAFF.

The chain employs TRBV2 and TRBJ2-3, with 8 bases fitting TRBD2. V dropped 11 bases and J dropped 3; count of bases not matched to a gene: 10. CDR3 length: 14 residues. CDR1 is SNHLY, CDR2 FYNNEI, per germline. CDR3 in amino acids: CAGPGTRGTDTQYF. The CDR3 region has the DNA TGTGCCGGACCCGGGACTAGGGGTACAGATACGCAGTATTTT.

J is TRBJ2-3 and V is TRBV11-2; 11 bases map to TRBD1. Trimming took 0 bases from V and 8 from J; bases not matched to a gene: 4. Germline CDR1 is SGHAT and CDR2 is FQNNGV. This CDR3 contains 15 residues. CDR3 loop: CASSLDRTGGVTQYF. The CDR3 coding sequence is TGTGCCAGCAGCTTAGACCGGACAGGGGGCGTTACGCAGTATTTT. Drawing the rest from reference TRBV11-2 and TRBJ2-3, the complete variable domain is EAGVAQSPRYKIIEKRQSVAFWCNPISGHATLYWYQQILGQGPKLLIQFQNNGVVDDSQLPKDRFSAERLKGVDSTLKIQPAKLEDSAVYLCASSLDRTGGVTQYFGPGTRLTVL.

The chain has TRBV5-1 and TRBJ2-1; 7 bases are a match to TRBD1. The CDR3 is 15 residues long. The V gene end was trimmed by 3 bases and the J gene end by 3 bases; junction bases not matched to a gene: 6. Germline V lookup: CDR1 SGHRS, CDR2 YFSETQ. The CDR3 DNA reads TGCGCCAGCAGCTCGACAGGGACCTACTACAATGAGCAGTTCTTC. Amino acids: CASSSTGTYYNEQFF.

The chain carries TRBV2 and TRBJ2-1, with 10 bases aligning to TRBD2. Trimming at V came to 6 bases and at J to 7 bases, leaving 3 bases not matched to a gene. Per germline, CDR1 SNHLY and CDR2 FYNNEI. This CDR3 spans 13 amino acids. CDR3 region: CASRASGSNEQFF. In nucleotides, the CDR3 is TGTGCCAGCAGGGCTAGCGGGAGTAATGAGCAGTTCTTC.

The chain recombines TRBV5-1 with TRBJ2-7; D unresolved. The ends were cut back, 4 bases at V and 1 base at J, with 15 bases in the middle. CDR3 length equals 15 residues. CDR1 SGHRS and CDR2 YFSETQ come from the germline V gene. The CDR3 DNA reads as TGCGCCAGCAGCCTTGGAACAGAATTATCCTACGAGCAGTACTTC. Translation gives CASSLGTELSYEQYF.

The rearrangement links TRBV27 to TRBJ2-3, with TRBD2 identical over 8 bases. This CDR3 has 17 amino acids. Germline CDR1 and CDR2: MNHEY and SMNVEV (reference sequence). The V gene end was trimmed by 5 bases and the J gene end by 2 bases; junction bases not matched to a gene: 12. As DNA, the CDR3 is TGTGCCAGCAGTCCGGTTGGAGCGGGAGTGATCACAGATACGCAGTATTTT. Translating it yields CASSPVGAGVITDTQYF.

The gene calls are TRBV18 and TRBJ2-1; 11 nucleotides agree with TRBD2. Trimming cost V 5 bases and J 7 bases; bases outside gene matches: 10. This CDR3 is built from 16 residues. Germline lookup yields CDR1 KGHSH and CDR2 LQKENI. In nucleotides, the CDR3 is TGTGCCAGCTCATCTCCCGGGACTAGCGGAGGAAATGAGCAGTTCTTC. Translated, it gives CASSSPGTSGGNEQFF. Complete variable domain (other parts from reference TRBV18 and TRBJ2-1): NAGVMQNPRHLVRRRGQEARLRCSPMKGHSHVYWYRQLPEEGLKFMVYLQKENIIDESGMPKERFSAEFPKEGPSILRIQQVVRGDSAAYFCASSSPGTSGGNEQFFGPGTRLTVL.

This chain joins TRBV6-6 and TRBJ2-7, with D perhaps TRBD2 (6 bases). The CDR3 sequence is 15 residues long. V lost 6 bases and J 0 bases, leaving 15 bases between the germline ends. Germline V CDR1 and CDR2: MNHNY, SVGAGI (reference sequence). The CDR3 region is CASSDLASSSYEQYF. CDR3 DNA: TGTGCCAGCAGCGACCTAGCGTCAAGCTCCTACGAGCAGTACTTC.

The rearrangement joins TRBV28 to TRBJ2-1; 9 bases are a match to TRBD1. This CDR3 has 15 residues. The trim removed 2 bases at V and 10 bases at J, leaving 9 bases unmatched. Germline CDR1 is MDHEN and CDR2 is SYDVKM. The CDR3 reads CASSLGTGKLMEQFF. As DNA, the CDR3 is TGTGCCAGCAGTTTAGGGACAGGGAAATTGATGGAGCAGTTCTTC.

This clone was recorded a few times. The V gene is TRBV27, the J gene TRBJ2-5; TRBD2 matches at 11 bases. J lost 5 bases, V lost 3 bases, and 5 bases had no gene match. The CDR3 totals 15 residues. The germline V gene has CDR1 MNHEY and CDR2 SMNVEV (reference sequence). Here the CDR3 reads CASSFSASGRETQYF. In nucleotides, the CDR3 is TGTGCCAGCAGTTTTTCGGCTAGCGGGAGGGAGACCCAGTACTTC.

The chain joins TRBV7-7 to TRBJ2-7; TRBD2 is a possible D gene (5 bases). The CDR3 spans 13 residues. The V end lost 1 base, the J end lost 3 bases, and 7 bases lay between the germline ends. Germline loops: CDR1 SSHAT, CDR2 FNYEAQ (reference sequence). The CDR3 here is CASSLGRGYEQYF. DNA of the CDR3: TGTGCCAGCAGCTTAGGACGGGGCTACGAGCAGTACTTC.

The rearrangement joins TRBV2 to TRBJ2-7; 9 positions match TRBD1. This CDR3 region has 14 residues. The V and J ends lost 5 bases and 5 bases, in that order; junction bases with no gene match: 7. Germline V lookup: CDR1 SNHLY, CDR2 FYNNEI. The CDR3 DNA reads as TGTGCCAGCAGTTTCCCGGGACAGGGTCACGAGCAGTACTTC. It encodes CASSFPGQGHEQYF.

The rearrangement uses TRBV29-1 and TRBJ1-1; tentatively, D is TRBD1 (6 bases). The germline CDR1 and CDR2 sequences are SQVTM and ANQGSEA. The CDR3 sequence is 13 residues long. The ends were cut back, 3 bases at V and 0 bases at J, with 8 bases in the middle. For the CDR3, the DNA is TGCAGCGTTGATCAGGGGATGAACACTGAAGCTTTCTTT. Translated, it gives CSVDQGMNTEAFF.

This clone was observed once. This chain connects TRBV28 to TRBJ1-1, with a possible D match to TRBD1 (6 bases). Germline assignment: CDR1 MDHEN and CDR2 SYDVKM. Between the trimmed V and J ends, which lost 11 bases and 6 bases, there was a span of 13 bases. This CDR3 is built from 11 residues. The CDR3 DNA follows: TGTGCCGCTCGGACAGTCTCTGAAGCTTTCTTT. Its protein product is CAARTVSEAFF.

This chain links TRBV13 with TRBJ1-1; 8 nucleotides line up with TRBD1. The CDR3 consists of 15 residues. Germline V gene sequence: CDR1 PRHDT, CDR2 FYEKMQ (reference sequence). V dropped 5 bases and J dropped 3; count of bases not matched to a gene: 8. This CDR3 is CASSQDRVRDTEAFF. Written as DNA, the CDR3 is TGTGCCAGCAGCCAGGACAGGGTCAGGGACACTGAAGCTTTCTTT.

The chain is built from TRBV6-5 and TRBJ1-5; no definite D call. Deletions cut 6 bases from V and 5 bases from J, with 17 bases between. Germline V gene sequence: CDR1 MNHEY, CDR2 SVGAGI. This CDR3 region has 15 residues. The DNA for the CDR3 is TGTGCCAGCAGCTCCTACCTTCGCTCCGATCAGCCCCAGCATTTT. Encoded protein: CASSSYLRSDQPQHF.

The CDR3 protein is CASSLAQDHTDTQYF. The CDR3 DNA follows: TGCGCCAGCAGCTTGGCCCAGGATCACACAGATACGCAGTATTTT. This sequence joins TRBV5-1 and TRBJ2-3; no firm D call. The V end was cut by 0 bases, the J end by 2 bases, with 10 bases between. The CDR3 length is 15 residues. Germline V gene data show CDR1 as SGHRS and CDR2 as YFSETQ.

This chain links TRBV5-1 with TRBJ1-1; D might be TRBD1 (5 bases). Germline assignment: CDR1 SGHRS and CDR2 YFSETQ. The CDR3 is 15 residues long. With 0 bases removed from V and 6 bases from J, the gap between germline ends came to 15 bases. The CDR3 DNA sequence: TGCGCCAGCAGCTTGGGGGAGGTACAGGTCTCTGAAGCTTTCTTT. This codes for CASSLGEVQVSEAFF. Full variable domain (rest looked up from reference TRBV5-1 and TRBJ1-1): KAGVTQTPRYLIKTRGQQVTLSCSPISGHRSVSWYQQTPGQGLQFLFEYFSETQRNKGNFPGRFSGRQFSNSRSEMNVSTLELGDSALYLCASSLGEVQVSEAFFGQGTRLTVV.

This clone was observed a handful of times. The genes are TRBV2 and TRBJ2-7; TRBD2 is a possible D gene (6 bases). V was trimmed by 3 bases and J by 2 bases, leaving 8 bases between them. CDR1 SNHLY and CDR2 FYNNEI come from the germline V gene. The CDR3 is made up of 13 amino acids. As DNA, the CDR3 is TGTGCCAGCAGTGAGTGGGGGGCCTACGAGCAGTACTTC. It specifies CASSEWGAYEQYF.

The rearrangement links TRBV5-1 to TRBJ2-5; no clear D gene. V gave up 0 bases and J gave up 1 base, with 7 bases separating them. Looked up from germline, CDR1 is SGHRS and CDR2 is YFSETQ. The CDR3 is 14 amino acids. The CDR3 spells CASSLAVPQETQYF. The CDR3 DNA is TGCGCCAGCAGCTTGGCAGTACCCCAAGAGACCCAGTACTTC.

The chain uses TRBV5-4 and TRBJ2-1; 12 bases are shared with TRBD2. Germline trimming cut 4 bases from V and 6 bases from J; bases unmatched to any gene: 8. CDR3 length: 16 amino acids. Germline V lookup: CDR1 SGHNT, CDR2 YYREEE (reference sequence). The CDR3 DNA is TGTGCCAGCAGCCTAGCGGGAGGGCCCATTCGCAATGAGCAGTTCTTC. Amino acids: CASSLAGGPIRNEQFF.

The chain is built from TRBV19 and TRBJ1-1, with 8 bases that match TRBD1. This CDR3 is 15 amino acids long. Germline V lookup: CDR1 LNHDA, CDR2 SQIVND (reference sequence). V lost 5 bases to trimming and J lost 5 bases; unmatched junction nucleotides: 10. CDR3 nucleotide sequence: TGTGCCAGTAGTTTCCCTACAGGGGGGAAAACTGAAGCTTTCTTT. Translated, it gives CASSFPTGGKTEAFF.